Here is one T cell receptor beta chain with its context. This entry is derived from a study of T cell changes during pregnancy in multiple sclerosis. V was pared by 1 base and J by 7 bases, with 5 bases between. The CDR3 consists of 12 residues. Per the germline V gene, CDR1 is SGHNT and CDR2 is YENEEA. The protocol was immunoSEQ multiplex PCR, while the TCRdb copy is restricted to in-frame clones and leaves out a portion. The data hold 88,000 or so clones, with about 91% observed a single time. Sample: peripheral blood, taken before pregnancy. The chain links TRBV11-3 to TRBJ2-1, with D uncertain. The TCR was taken from a female donor with multiple sclerosis, enrolled in a pregnancy study. CDR3 protein: CASSLAGNEQFF. CDR3 coding DNA: TGTGCCAGCAGCTTAGCCGGGAATGAGCAGTTCTTC. Looking up the rest from reference TRBV11-3 and TRBJ2-1 gives the full variable domain: EAGVVQSPRYKIIEKKQPVAFWCNPISGHNTLYWYLQNLGQGPELLIRYENEEAVDDSQLPKDRFSAERLKGVDSTLKIQPAELGDSAVYLCASSLAGNEQFFGPGTRLTVL.